These T cell receptor beta chains were read from a single sample in a study of cytomegalovirus exposure and HLA in healthy donors. Generated by immunoSEQ multiplex PCR, the TCRdb table keeps only in-frame clones and is missing some. The sample records about 180,000 clones, 77% being singletons. Sample: PBMCs. The receptors were sampled from a young woman in good health and CMV-seropositive. Both conserved end residues are part of each CDR3. The order of the fields is clone size, D gene, J gene, V gene, CDR3 DNA, CDR3 protein. The D gene is left open where the match is weak. Rows may omit the clone size; those that give it use once, few, many or a size class.

size: .
D: .
J: TRBJ2-4
V: TRBV25-1
DNA: TGTGCCAGCAGTGAATATCAGGGCATAGCCAAAAACATTCAGTACTTC
CDR3: CASSEYQGIAKNIQYF

size: .
D: TRBD1
J: TRBJ1-1
V: TRBV28
DNA: TGTGCCAGCAGCCTGAGAGGGGGCATCGGCACTGAAGCTTTCTTT
CDR3: CASSLRGGIGTEAFF

size: .
D: .
J: TRBJ2-1
V: TRBV14
DNA: TGTGCCAGCAGCCAGAATCCAGGGGCCGCCTACAATGAGCAGTTCTTC
CDR3: CASSQNPGAAYNEQFF

size: .
D: TRBD2
J: TRBJ2-3
V: TRBV6-4
DNA: TGTGCCAGCAGTGACGAACTAGCGGGAACAGATACGCAGTATTTT
CDR3: CASSDELAGTDTQYF

size: .
D: .
J: TRBJ1-1
V: TRBV9
DNA: TGTGCCAGCAGCGGGGGAGATTACACTGAAGCTTTCTTT
CDR3: CASSGGDYTEAFF

size: .
D: TRBD1
J: TRBJ1-2
V: TRBV7-6
DNA: TGTGCCAGCAGCTTAGGGGACAGGGCACCCGCTAACTATGGCTACACCTTC
CDR3: CASSLGDRAPANYGYTF

size: .
D: TRBD1
J: TRBJ2-7
V: TRBV7-9
DNA: TGTGCCAGCAGCTTAGGGGGACAGGGAGGGAACGAGCAGTACTTC
CDR3: CASSLGGQGGNEQYF

size: .
D: .
J: TRBJ2-5
V: TRBV7-2
DNA: TGTGCCAGCAGCTTAGCCAAAGAGACCCAGTACTTC
CDR3: CASSLAKETQYF

size: .
D: .
J: TRBJ1-2
V: TRBV6-5
DNA: TGTGCCAGCAGTTTAGGAACAGGGACTAACTATGGCTACACCTTC
CDR3: CASSLGTGTNYGYTF

size: .
D: TRBD1
J: TRBJ2-7
V: TRBV11-2
DNA: TGTGCCAGCAGCAAGGACAGGGCTAGCTCCTACGAGCAGTACTTC
CDR3: CASSKDRASSYEQYF

size: .
D: .
J: TRBJ2-5
V: TRBV28
DNA: TGTGCCAGCAGTTTCGAGATTAGTTCCGAGACCCAGTACTTC
CDR3: CASSFEISSETQYF

size: .
D: TRBD1
J: TRBJ2-5
V: TRBV7-9
DNA: TGTGCCAGCAGCAGACAGGGGGCGTGGGAGACCCAGTACTTC
CDR3: CASSRQGAWETQYF

size: .
D: .
J: TRBJ2-4
V: TRBV15
DNA: TGTGCCACCAGCAGAGAACAGGGTCTTAGGAACATTCAGTACTTC
CDR3: CATSREQGLRNIQYF

size: few
D: .
J: TRBJ2-3
V: TRBV5-1
DNA: TGCGCCAGCAGCTTGGAAGGGGCGGCTTTCACAGATACGCAGTATTTT
CDR3: CASSLEGAAFTDTQYF

size: .
D: TRBD2
J: TRBJ2-5
V: TRBV5-4
DNA: TGTGCCAGCAGCCACGGGACTAGCGGGAGATCTCAAGAGACCCAGTACTTC
CDR3: CASSHGTSGRSQETQYF

size: few
D: .
J: TRBJ1-2
V: TRBV6-5
DNA: TGTGCCAGCAGTTACGAGGACAGCAACTATGGCTACACCTTC
CDR3: CASSYEDSNYGYTF

size: .
D: TRBD1
J: TRBJ2-7
V: TRBV6-5
DNA: TGTGCCAGCAGTTACTTCGGGACAGGGTCCTACGAGCAGTACTTC
CDR3: CASSYFGTGSYEQYF

size: .
D: TRBD2
J: TRBJ2-1
V: TRBV11-1
DNA: TGTGCCAGCAGCTTACTAGCGGGGGAGTACAATGAGCAGTTCTTC
CDR3: CASSLLAGEYNEQFF

size: .
D: TRBD2
J: TRBJ2-1
V: TRBV10-3
DNA: TGTGCCATCACCCTGACTAGCGGGATTACCTCCTACAATGAGCAGTTCTTC
CDR3: CAITLTSGITSYNEQFF

size: .
D: .
J: TRBJ1-5
V: TRBV19
DNA: TGTGCCAGTAGTATTGGGGGGGTACAGCCCCAGCATTTT
CDR3: CASSIGGVQPQHF

size: .
D: .
J: TRBJ2-2
V: TRBV30
DNA: TGTGCCTGGAGTGTACAGGCTAGCGTTAAAGGGGAGCTGTTTTTT
CDR3: CAWSVQASVKGELFF

size: .
D: TRBD2
J: TRBJ2-2
V: TRBV6-5
DNA: TGTGCCACCAGAGCGGGAGGGGGCACCGGGGAGCTGTTTTTT
CDR3: CATRAGGGTGELFF

size: .
D: .
J: TRBJ1-5
V: TRBV28
DNA: TGTGCCAGCACCAAGGGGCTGGCTGGGAATCAGCCCCAGCATTTT
CDR3: CASTKGLAGNQPQHF

size: few
D: .
J: TRBJ1-5
V: TRBV28
DNA: TGTGCCAGCAAACCCCAGGACAGACGGGCGGGGGGGCCCCAGCATTTT
CDR3: CASKPQDRRAGGPQHF

size: .
D: TRBD1
J: TRBJ2-3
V: TRBV5-1
DNA: TGCGCCAGCAGCCTCGACAGGGGGCGGGATACGCAGTATTTT
CDR3: CASSLDRGRDTQYF

size: .
D: .
J: TRBJ1-6
V: TRBV30
DNA: TGTGCCTGGAGTGTAGGGGGGGCGGGCGATTCACCCCTCCACTTT
CDR3: CAWSVGGAGDSPLHF

size: .
D: TRBD2
J: TRBJ2-1
V: TRBV5-1
DNA: TGCGCCAGCAGCTCAGGGACTAGCGGGAGGGCCCGGTACAATGAGCAGTTCTTC
CDR3: CASSSGTSGRARYNEQFF

size: once
D: .
J: TRBJ1-5
V: TRBV10-1
DNA: TGCGCCAGCAGTGACGGTCAGCCCCAGCATTTT
CDR3: CASSDGQPQHF

size: .
D: TRBD1
J: TRBJ1-1
V: TRBV5-1
DNA: TGCGCCAGCAGCTTGGGCGGCCGGACAGGGGTGTCCACTGAAGCTTTCTTT
CDR3: CASSLGGRTGVSTEAFF

size: .
D: TRBD2
J: TRBJ2-1
V: TRBV28
DNA: TGTGCCAGCAGTTCCTTACTTAGCGGGAGGCCCTACAATGAGCAGTTCTTC
CDR3: CASSSLLSGRPYNEQFF

size: .
D: .
J: TRBJ2-7
V: TRBV5-5
DNA: TGTGCCAGCAGCTTGGTGTCATTTACCCACAACGGAGTTTACGAGCAGTACTTC
CDR3: CASSLVSFTHNGVYEQYF

size: .
D: .
J: TRBJ1-5
V: TRBV6-1
DNA: TGTGCCAGCAGGGGACTTGGGGGGGACAATCAGCCCCAGCATTTT
CDR3: CASRGLGGDNQPQHF

size: .
D: .
J: TRBJ1-2
V: TRBV6-5
DNA: TGTGCCAGCAGTTACCTACAAAAAAGGGGAGGCTATACCTTC
CDR3: CASSYLQKRGGYTF

size: .
D: .
J: TRBJ2-1
V: TRBV4-2
DNA: TGTGCCAGCGCCGAACAGGGGACACCGGGACTAGTGGGAGGTAATGAGCAGTTCTTC
CDR3: CASAEQGTPGLVGGNEQFF

size: .
D: .
J: TRBJ2-2
V: TRBV30
DNA: TGTGCCTGGAGTGTACTGCCCTTCGACACCGGGGAGCTGTTTTTT
CDR3: CAWSVLPFDTGELFF

size: .
D: .
J: TRBJ2-5
V: TRBV5-8
DNA: TGTGCCAGCAGAAAAGTAGCCCAAGAGACCCAGTACTTC
CDR3: CASRKVAQETQYF

size: .
D: TRBD2
J: TRBJ2-2
V: TRBV10-2
DNA: TGCGCCAGCAGAGGGACTAGCGGGAGGGCCTCCGGGGAGCTGTTTTTT
CDR3: CASRGTSGRASGELFF

size: .
D: .
J: TRBJ1-1
V: TRBV6-5
DNA: TGTGCCAGCAGTTCCCCTGCGGACAGCTTTAACACTGAAGCTTTCTTT
CDR3: CASSSPADSFNTEAFF

size: .
D: .
J: TRBJ1-1
V: TRBV9
DNA: TGTGCCAGCAGCGTGGGGGGTCACACTGAAGCTTTCTTT
CDR3: CASSVGGHTEAFF

size: .
D: TRBD1
J: TRBJ1-1
V: TRBV5-1
DNA: TGCGCCAGCAGCCCACAGGGGGAAGGATACACTGAAGCTTTCTTT
CDR3: CASSPQGEGYTEAFF

size: .
D: .
J: TRBJ1-1
V: TRBV27
DNA: TGTGCCAGCAGTTTAATATCGGGTACTGAAGCTTTCTTT
CDR3: CASSLISGTEAFF

size: few
D: .
J: TRBJ2-2
V: TRBV4-1
DNA: TGCGCCAGCAGCCAAGGTCTAGCGATATACACCGGGGAGCTGTTTTTT
CDR3: CASSQGLAIYTGELFF

size: .
D: .
J: TRBJ2-5
V: TRBV9
DNA: TGTGCCAGCAGCGTAGCAACCAGGGAGGGGGGAGAGACCCAGTACTTC
CDR3: CASSVATREGGETQYF

size: .
D: .
J: TRBJ2-2
V: TRBV27
DNA: TGTGCCAGCAGTTTATGGGGGCTTGCGAACACCGGGGAGCTGTTTTTT
CDR3: CASSLWGLANTGELFF

size: .
D: TRBD1
J: TRBJ1-3
V: TRBV29-1
DNA: TGCAGCGTAACTGACAGGGCTGGAAACACCATATATTTT
CDR3: CSVTDRAGNTIYF